These T cell receptor beta chains were read from a single sample in a study of regulatory T cells in long-lasting Graves disease. TCRdb independently ran MiXCR on the multiplex PCR reads; one entry per CDR3 protein. The sample lists 500,000 or so distinct CDR3 sequences; 15% to 20% were seen once. The sample was also reused in another study, on T cells in Graves' hyperthyroidism and ophthalmopathy.

Sequenced material: peripheral blood mononuclear cells (PBMCs), taken at new diagnosis, from a patient treated with antithyroid drugs. The source of these receptors is a woman aged 35-60 years with Graves disease. CDR3s include the opening cysteine and the closing phenylalanine or tryptophan. D genes are given only for firm matches. Size is omitted from some rows. Given values are once, few, many or a class for expanded clones.

d_call	cdr3_length	v_call	clone_size	j_call	cdr3_nt	cdr3_aa
TRBD1	15	TRBV2	many	TRBJ2-1	TGTGCCAGCACTGGGACAGGAGGATCCTACAATGAGCAGTTCTTC	CASTGTGGSYNEQFF
TRBD1	15	TRBV18	.	TRBJ1-2	TGTGCCAGCTCACCCGGGACAGGACTTAACTATGGCTACACCTTC	CASSPGTGLNYGYTF
.	14	TRBV7-2	few	TRBJ2-2	TGTGCCAGCAGCTTAGAACTAGTAGCCGGGGAGCTGTTTTTT	CASSLELVAGELFF
.	15	TRBV7-6	few	TRBJ1-1	TGTGCCAGCAGCTTAGTTTCATCGGAGGGGCTAGAAGCTTTCTTT	CASSLVSSEGLEAFF
TRBD1	12	TRBV10-3	.	TRBJ1-2	TGTGCCACCCTTGGGACAGGGCTTGGCTACACCTTC	CATLGTGLGYTF
.	16	TRBV18	many	TRBJ1-6	TGTGCCAGCTCTCCCACCGGGACCGACAATAATTCACCCCTCCACTTT	CASSPTGTDNNSPLHF
.	13	TRBV19	.	TRBJ1-6	TGTGCCAGTAAGGTTGGCGGTAATTCACCCCTCCACTTT	CASKVGGNSPLHF
.	14	TRBV5-1	.	TRBJ1-1	TGCGCCAGCAGCTTGGCCGGGTCATCCCCTGAAGCTTTCTTT	CASSLAGSSPEAFF
.	15	TRBV12-3/TRBV12-4	many	TRBJ1-1	TGTGCCAGCAGTCGTACGCGGGACGTTCACACTGAAGCTTTCTTT	CASSRTRDVHTEAFF
.	17	TRBV7-9	.	TRBJ1-6	TGTGCCAGCAGCCTGGGGGAGGGAACATCCACCCATTCACCCCTCCACTTT	CASSLGEGTSTHSPLHF
.	14	TRBV5-6	many	TRBJ1-2	TGTGCCAGCAGCTCCGGGACGGTCCTTTATGGCTACACCTTC	CASSSGTVLYGYTF
.	14	TRBV10-3	few	TRBJ1-6	TGTGCCATCAGTGAGACAGATAATAATTCACCCCTCCACTTT	CAISETDNNSPLHF
.	13	TRBV7-9	.	TRBJ2-7	TGTGCCAGCAGCTTAGTCCAGGACTACGAGCAGTACTTC	CASSLVQDYEQYF
.	15	TRBV7-9	.	TRBJ2-1	TGTGCCAGCAGCCAAACAGGGTTATCATACAATGAGCAGTTCTTC	CASSQTGLSYNEQFF
.	15	TRBV27	.	TRBJ1-5	TGTGCCAGCAGTTCCGGACAGAGTAGCAATCAGCCCCAGCATTTT	CASSSGQSSNQPQHF
.	14	TRBV12-3/TRBV12-4	many	TRBJ2-3	TGTGCCAGCAGTTTAGACGGTGGGGGCGGTACGCAGTATTTT	CASSLDGGGGTQYF
TRBD1	14	TRBV2	many	TRBJ1-3	TGTGCCAGCAGGCCCAGGGGGGCTGGAAACACCATATATTTT	CASRPRGAGNTIYF
.	14	TRBV7-3	many	TRBJ1-2	TGTGCCAGCAGCCCTCAGGGTGGGGGCGGGAGCTACACCTTC	CASSPQGGGGSYTF
.	12	TRBV6-1	.	TRBJ2-4	TGTGCCACCTCACCTGGGGGAAACATTCAGTACTTC	CATSPGGNIQYF
.	13	TRBV29-1	few	TRBJ1-2	TGCAGCGTTGGTGGGCAGGGCGACTATGGCTACACCTTC	CSVGGQGDYGYTF
TRBD2	14	TRBV12-3/TRBV12-4	many	TRBJ2-7	TGTGCCAGCAGTTTCGTTCCAGCGGGGGACGAGCAGTACTTC	CASSFVPAGDEQYF
TRBD1	16	TRBV11-2	many	TRBJ2-3	TGTGCCAGCAGCCTAGGCGGGACAGGGGGGACAGATACGCAGTATTTT	CASSLGGTGGTDTQYF
.	15	TRBV6-1	few	TRBJ1-3	TGTGCCAGCAGTACCCGCCCAAACTCTGGAAACACCATATATTTT	CASSTRPNSGNTIYF
.	11	TRBV20-1	few	TRBJ2-1	TGCAGTGCTAGAGATCTCCGGGAGCAGTTCTTC	CSARDLREQFF
.	13	TRBV2	many	TRBJ2-3	TGTGCCAGCAGACCCAAGTTAGGAGATACGCAGTATTTT	CASRPKLGDTQYF
.	13	TRBV6-5	many	TRBJ2-7	TGTGCCAGCAGTTCGGGGGAGAGAGGCGAGCAGTACTTC	CASSSGERGEQYF
.	13	TRBV2	many	TRBJ1-1	TGTGCCAGCAAACCGCTGGGGACGACTGAAGCTTTCTTT	CASKPLGTTEAFF
.	14	TRBV6-2/TRBV6-3	once	TRBJ2-1	TGTGCCAGCAGTTACTCCAGCCACTACAATGAGCAGTTCTTC	CASSYSSHYNEQFF
.	16	TRBV3-1	many	TRBJ1-6	TGTGCCAGCACCTCAAGGGGGGCAGGGCTTAGTTCACCCCTCCACTTT	CASTSRGAGLSSPLHF
TRBD2	16	TRBV28	.	TRBJ2-2	TGTGCCAGCAGTTCCCCCGGGACTAGCGGGACCGGGGAGCTGTTTTTT	CASSSPGTSGTGELFF
.	13	TRBV18	many	TRBJ1-1	TGTGCCAGCTCACCGGGGATCGACACTGAAGCTTTCTTT	CASSPGIDTEAFF
TRBD1	15	TRBV20-1	few	TRBJ1-6	TGCAGTGCCCGGACAGGGGGCTCCTATAATTCACCCCTCCACTTT	CSARTGGSYNSPLHF
.	17	TRBV9	few	TRBJ2-6	TGTGCCAGCAGCGTAGAGTTCCGGCTCTCTGGGGCCAACGTCCTGACTTTC	CASSVEFRLSGANVLTF
TRBD2	16	TRBV20-1	many	TRBJ2-3	TGCAGTGCTGGGATTAGCGGGGGCGTTTGGACAGATACGCAGTATTTT	CSAGISGGVWTDTQYF
TRBD1	15	TRBV19	.	TRBJ1-2	TGTGCCAGTAGTATATCGGGACAGGGGGCGCAAGGCTACACCTTC	CASSISGQGAQGYTF
.	14	TRBV7-3	many	TRBJ2-3	TGTGCCAGCAGCCCTCGGCCGAGCGGTACTACGCAGTATTTT	CASSPRPSGTTQYF
TRBD1	16	TRBV6-1	many	TRBJ1-2	TGTGCCAGCCCCCGGGAGTGGGACAGGGATCGCTATGGCTACACCTTC	CASPREWDRDRYGYTF
.	17	TRBV15	many	TRBJ2-7	TGTGCCACCGGCCGGGACCTTCGCACCCCGGGACCCTACGAGCAGTACTTC	CATGRDLRTPGPYEQYF
.	12	TRBV20-1	few	TRBJ2-2	TGCAGTGCTAGTAAGGCAGCCGGGGAGCTGTTTTTT	CSASKAAGELFF
.	13	TRBV30	many	TRBJ1-1	TGTGCCTGGAGTGTTCTTGTAGGTACTGAAGCTTTCTTT	CAWSVLVGTEAFF
.	14	TRBV27	many	TRBJ2-7	TGTGCCAGCAGGGACGGGACGGGGAACTACGAGCAGTACTTC	CASRDGTGNYEQYF
.	16	TRBV18	.	TRBJ2-6	TGTGCCAGCTCACCGACAGCCGGGCGTGGGGCCAACGTCCTGACTTTC	CASSPTAGRGANVLTF